This T cell receptor beta chain was identified during a study of vaccination effects on CD4 cells after COVID-19. Across the study: Two doses of either BNT162b2 or mRNA-1273 were given to each participant. Study-level findings and limits: Early post-infection timepoints were missing from the study, which also had few convalescent patients. Among infection- and vaccine-induced clones, marked clonal contraction occurred late after vaccination.

The CDR3 runs 15 residues. The germline CDR1 and CDR2 sequences are SGHAT and FQNNGV. Deletions cut 5 bases from V and 0 bases from J, with 14 bases between. TCRdb keeps only in-frame clones here, not all; method: immunoSEQ multiplex PCR. The table includes around 30,000 clones, approximately 61% detected once. Within the ViraFEST assay, antigen-specific CD4+ T cells underwent expansion with viral peptide pools prior to sequencing. Isolation of CD4+ T cells took place after around 10 days of culture. Vaccine recipients lacked prior SARS-CoV-2 infection and had negative nucleocapsid antibodies. A note on this clone: The antigen remains undetermined.

The specimen was CD4+ T cells from PBMCs cultured with HCoV-229E spike peptides, collected before COVID-19 vaccination. The sequence was collected from a human donor who received a COVID-19 vaccine. V and J are TRBV11-2 and TRBJ2-7; D uncertain. Written as DNA, the CDR3 is TGTGCCAGCAGCCAAACGACTGGAAGCTCCTACGAGCAGTACTTC. This gives the protein CASSQTTGSSYEQYF.